A single sample gave rise to the 2 T cell receptor beta chains below, sequenced in a study of beta chain features in type 1 diabetes. Study conclusions and caveats: Type 1 diabetes patients had TCRB CDR3s that were shorter (moderately but significantly so) in all four CD4+ subsets.

TCRB transcripts that were expressed got sequenced, as all of the isolated RNA had been reverse transcribed. Here immunoSEQ multiplex PCR was the method, and the copy in TCRdb shows in-frame clones only, minus some. The sample contains roughly 290,000 clones, 15% of which appear only once. Antigens of these TCRs are unknown. The sequencing input was naive CD4+ T cells from blood. These TCRs come from a man younger than 35 with type 1 diabetes.

This clone was observed a handful of times. This chain uses TRBV29-1 with TRBJ2-1; tentative D call: TRBD2 (6 bases). Germline-derived CDR1 and CDR2 are SQVTM and ANQGSEA. The CDR3 has 13 residues. V was cut by 7 bases and J by 15 bases, with 25 bases left in between. The CDR3 reads CSASRRDSNEWFF. CDR3 nucleotide sequence: TGCAGCGCCAGTCGGCGGGACTCCAACGAGTGGTTCTTC.

Only a few counts were recorded for this clone. The chain has TRBV4-3 and TRBJ1-4; possible D gene TRBD1, 6 bases. Looked up from germline, CDR1 is LGHNA and CDR2 is YSLEER. The V end was cut by 1 base, the J end by 6 bases, with 12 bases between. The CDR3 sequence is 15 residues long. CDR3 loop: CASSQGSGAYEKLFF. In DNA, the CDR3 is TGCGCCAGCAGCCAAGGGTCAGGGGCCTATGAAAAACTGTTTTTT.